This TCR beta chain was captured in a study of blood T cell repertoires in COVID-19. As for the study in general: Collection of acute and convalescent COVID-19 samples took place in the United States, Italy and Spain.

Authors' processing steps: Reference gene primer amplification gave estimated nucleated cell counts. Clones were read by immunoSEQ multiplex PCR, and TCRdb kept only the in-frame ones, dropping some. V, J and clone size were drawn from that table, and D and trimming were deduced from the DNA. Of 100,000 to 150,000 clones in the sample, about four fifths were seen once. Germline CDR1 and CDR2: SGHKS and YYEKEE (reference sequence). This CDR3 has 15 amino acids. J gave up 2 bases and V 3 bases, and 7 bases lay outside the gene matches. This sequence originates from a woman older than 75 with acute or convalescent COVID-19. Sequenced material: peripheral blood. The V and J genes are TRBV5-5 and TRBJ2-5; 7 bases fit TRBD2. The DNA for the CDR3 is TGTGCCAGCAGCTGGGGGGGGGACCCGCAAGAGACCCAGTACTTC. This translates into CASSWGGDPQETQYF.